This T cell receptor (beta chain) is drawn from a study of T-cell reconstitution after alpha-beta-depleted transplantation in children. The study's findings and limits: Among T cells one year after transplant, newly produced cells accounted for most counts and diversity.

The authors prepared the TCRbeta library with unique molecular identifiers. One entry per CDR3 protein results from TCRdb running MiXCR on the PCR reads. The table lists about 1,000,000 distinct CDR3 sequences, under 30% of them singletons, with about 28% in the top ten. This clonotype came up once. Its antigen is as yet unknown. The clonotype comes from a boy under three years old who had a stem cell transplant for SCID, so the T cells may come from the graft donor. The sample here was PBMCs, mostly from graft donor cells, taken 360 days after TCRalphabeta/CD19-depleted stem cell transplant.

CDR3 residues: CASSLGGYQGFHEQFF. For the CDR3, the DNA is TGTGCCAGCAGCTTGGGGGGTTACCAGGGATTCCATGAGCAGTTCTTC. This chain uses TRBV5-5 with TRBJ2-1; possible D gene TRBD1, 5 bases. The CDR3 runs to 16 residues. Trimming took off 0 bases at V and 8 bases at J, with 18 bases between the two ends. Germline V lookup: CDR1 SGHKS, CDR2 YYEKEE (reference sequence).